This TCR beta chain was captured by sequencing in a study of cytomegalovirus exposure and HLA in healthy donors. The CDR3 loop spans 14 amino acids. The V end lost 0 bases, the J end lost 2 bases, and 8 bases lay between the germline ends. Per the germline V gene, CDR1 is SGHAT and CDR2 is FQNNGV. PCR was performed using 60 Vbeta and 13 Jbeta primers. Clones were sequenced by immunoSEQ multiplex PCR, and TCRdb holds only the in-frame ones, with some missing. The table records about 50,000 clones, roughly 80% of them present only once. A single count supports this clone. What it binds is unknown. Study-wide points: A missense variant in DCLRE1C was later tied to TCR beta V- and J-gene trimming.

J is TRBJ2-7 and V is TRBV11-2, with a possible D match to TRBD1 (6 bases). The receptor comes from a woman in her thirties or forties in good health and CMV-seropositive. The sample comprised PBMCs. CDR3 nucleotide sequence: TGTGCCAGCAGCTTAGAGGGGGCTGCCTACGAGCAGTACTTC. This sequence encodes CASSLEGAAYEQYF.